Sequencing of this T cell receptor (beta chain) was carried out in a study of neurological immune-mediated disorders. Germline lookup yields CDR1 SGHRS and CDR2 YFSETQ. Trimming stripped 4 bases from V and 4 bases from J, with 14 bases between. The CDR3 consists of 14 residues. This clonotype was recorded at least ten times. 5'RACE with 10-nucleotide random UMIs generated the cDNA. TCRdb reprocessed the 5' RACE reads via MiXCR and lists one record per CDR3 protein. The table has some 66,000 distinct CDR3 sequences, nearly 3.5% seen once. For the unsorted libraries, 2 million PBMCs stored at -80 C served as input.

Sequencing input: PBMCs. This TCR came from a man in his forties with multiple sclerosis. V usage is TRBV5-1 and J usage is TRBJ1-1; no reliable D call. CDR3 region: CASSIGASGTEAFF. As DNA, the CDR3 is TGCGCCAGCAGCATCGGAGCGTCGGGCACTGAAGCTTTCTTT.